The entry below gives a single T cell receptor (beta chain) sequence along with its context. Its specificity is not known. Profiling relied on immunoSEQ multiplex PCR, and the TCRdb table lists in-frame clones only, not all of them. The sample yields about 58,000 clones, approximately 75% seen once. CDR1 is SGDLS, CDR2 YYNGEE, per germline. The CDR3 contains 15 residues. The V end was cut by 4 bases, the J end by 4 bases, with 18 bases between. This sample stems from a study of cytotoxic CD8 clonotypes in ibrutinib-treated CLL. Across the whole study: Sequenced samples delivered averages of some 260,000 productive templates and 75,000 to 95,000 productive rearrangements.

Whole-study results and caveats: Clonotypes that were public were uncommon, and they contracted or stayed stable on treatment.

This specimen was PBMCs, taken after 12 months of ibrutinib treatment. The chain carries TRBV9 and TRBJ2-7, with D uncertain. The TCR was taken from a human donor with chronic lymphocytic leukemia. As DNA, the CDR3 is TGTGCCAGCAGCCCTCGTAGCCCGAATGGTTACGAGCAGTACTTC. The encoded protein is CASSPRSPNGYEQYF.